Listed here are 5 T cell receptor beta chains from one sample, sequenced in a study of blood T cell repertoires in COVID-19. The data were produced by immunoSEQ multiplex PCR, yet TCRdb's version contains in-frame clones alone and is incomplete. The sample includes about 300,000 clones, about 88% of them seen just once. Sample: peripheral blood. Every receptor here comes from a man in his 70s with acute or convalescent COVID-19.

The CDR3 DNA reads TGTGCCAGTAGTATAGGACACCGTAATGAAAAACTGTTTTTT. This codes for CASSIGHRNEKLFF. The chain carries TRBV19 and TRBJ1-4, with unresolved D. The CDR3 totals 14 residues. V was trimmed by 1 base and J by 4 bases, leaving 7 bases between them. Germline V gives CDR1 LNHDA, CDR2 SQIVND (reference sequence).

This chain uses TRBV6-5 with TRBJ1-6, with 8 positions matching TRBD1. The CDR3 totals 15 residues. V dropped 7 bases and J dropped 2; count of bases not matched to a gene: 4. Germline CDR1 MNHEY, CDR2 SVGAGI. The CDR3 reads CASNSDRAYNSPLHF. In DNA, the CDR3 is TGTGCCAGCAATTCGGACAGGGCCTATAATTCACCCCTCCACTTT.

The rearrangement uses TRBV6-6 and TRBJ2-3; D may be TRBD1 (5 bases). Per the germline V gene, CDR1 is MNHNY and CDR2 is SVGAGI (reference sequence). The CDR3 extends over 14 amino acids. V lost 6 bases and J 0 bases, leaving 10 bases between the germline ends. As DNA, the CDR3 is TGTGCCAGCAGCCCTCGACAGAGCACAGATACGCAGTATTTT. Encoded protein: CASSPRQSTDTQYF.

V gene TRBV6-1 combines with J gene TRBJ2-3; 13 nucleotides agree with TRBD2. Germline loops: CDR1 MNHNS, CDR2 SASEGT. This CDR3 is built from 17 residues. Losses at the gene ends were 0 bases for V and 1 base for J; bases not matched to a gene: 1. The CDR3 bases are TGTGCCAGCAGTGAAGCAGGACTAGCGGGGGGCACAGATACGCAGTATTTT. This encodes CASSEAGLAGGTDTQYF.

The table lists this clone with a few counts. V usage is TRBV29-1 and J usage is TRBJ2-1; TRBD1 matches 7 bases. The V segment lost 5 bases and the J segment 10 bases; nucleotides outside the gene matches: 5. The CDR3 covers 11 residues. Germline V gene lookup returns CDR1 SQVTM and CDR2 ANQGSEA. Written as DNA, the CDR3 is TGCAGCGTTTCAGGGGGTCGGGAGCAGTTCTTC. Its protein is CSVSGGREQFF.